These 23 T cell receptor beta chains originate from one sample sequenced in a study of identical twins listed by TCRdb under 2016. Libraries came from 5' RACE. Instrument used: Illumina HiSeq 2000. TCRdb trimmed the raw reads at Q25, called clones with MiXCR and kept productive beta chains. Rows with one shared CDR3 protein collapse into an entry with the most common genes and DNA. This sample lists 450,000 to 600,000 distinct CDR3 sequences; around 20% were detected once. The ten largest clones take up 0.48% of the sample. This sample was shared with a second study, whose subject was yellow fever vaccine responses in identical twins.

The sequenced sample consisted of CD4+ T cells sorted from blood. The origin of the receptors is a young woman in good health.

This clonotype was detected a few times. V usage is TRBV9 and J usage is TRBJ2-5; TRBD1 agrees at 8 bases. The ends lost 2 bases at V and 5 bases at J; junction bases unmatched: 2. CDR3 length equals 13 residues. CDR1 and CDR2 from the germline V gene are SGDLS and YYNGEE. The CDR3 is CASSVQGAETQYF. CDR3 nucleotides: TGTGCCAGCAGCGTCCAGGGGGCTGAGACCCAGTACTTC.

The V and J genes are TRBV11-2 and TRBJ1-3; D is possibly TRBD1 (6 bases). The CDR3 sequence is 16 residues long. Germline CDR1 and CDR2: SGHAT and FQNNGV. The V and J ends lost 5 bases and 1 base respectively, with 15 bases between them. CDR3 nucleotide sequence: TGTGCCAGCAGCACAGGGAGGACAGAGTCTGGAAACACCATATATTTT. It encodes CASSTGRTESGNTIYF.

The chain carries TRBV4-1 and TRBJ1-2; the D is unclear. Germline CDR1 reads MGHRA; CDR2 reads YSYEKL. The CDR3 sequence is 17 residues long. V shed 4 bases and J shed 0 bases, with 18 bases lying between them. The CDR3 sequence: CASSPWPTENTNYGYTF. CDR3 in DNA: TGCGCCAGCAGCCCTTGGCCCACAGAGAATACTAACTATGGCTACACCTTC.

V usage is TRBV5-6 and J usage is TRBJ1-3; no clear D gene. This CDR3 has 17 residues. Trimming left V 4 bases short and J 0 bases short, with 17 bases between. Looked up from germline, CDR1 is SGHDT and CDR2 is YYEEEE. The CDR3 nucleotides are TGTGCCAGCAGCCTACGAGTCAGAGTGAGCTCTGGAAACACCATATATTTT. Its protein product is CASSLRVRVSSGNTIYF.

V usage is TRBV4-2 and J usage is TRBJ2-5; 13 bases line up with TRBD2. CDR3 size: 16 residues. The germline gives CDR1 LGHNA, CDR2 YNFKEQ. V shed 4 bases, J shed 3 bases, and the junction held 5 bases outside the gene matches. In DNA, the CDR3 is TGTGCCAGCAGCCCGGGACTAGCGGGGCCGAAAGAGACCCAGTACTTC. Protein: CASSPGLAGPKETQYF.

V gene TRBV28 combines with J gene TRBJ2-7, with 9 nucleotides matching TRBD2. The germline CDR1 and CDR2 sequences are MDHEN and SYDVKM. Unmatched junction bases numbered 6, after V lost 5 bases and J lost 4 bases. The CDR3 is 14 amino acids. DNA of the CDR3: TGTGCCAGCAGTGATCGTCTAGCGGGGTACGAGCAGTACGTC. This gives the protein CASSDRLAGYEQYV.

This clonotype has only a few counts. CDR3 bases: TGCGCCAGCAGCCAACCCCATTACAATGAGCAGTTCTTC. Translating gives CASSQPHYNEQFF. The genes are TRBV4-1 and TRBJ2-1; D is uncertain. The ends were cut back, 2 bases at V and 4 bases at J, with 6 bases in the middle. The CDR3 totals 13 residues. In germline, CDR1 is MGHRA, CDR2 YSYEKL.

The chain couples TRBV20-1 to TRBJ2-1; D gene ambiguous. The CDR3 has 11 amino acids. Trimming cost V 7 bases and J 8 bases, with 12 bases left between them. Germline V gene sequence: CDR1 DFQATT, CDR2 SNEGSKA (reference sequence). The CDR3 sequence is CSVTSRDEQFF. Written as DNA, the CDR3 is TGCAGTGTCACGTCCCGGGATGAGCAGTTCTTC.

This clonotype was observed a few times. The chain is built from TRBV6-2 or TRBV6-3 and TRBJ2-7; D unresolved. Germline V lookup: CDR1 MNHEY, CDR2 SVGEGT. V lost 3 bases to trimming and J lost 6 bases, with 18 bases between them. The CDR3 has 15 amino acids. CDR3 in amino acids: CASSYPRISTLEQYF. Written as DNA, the CDR3 is TGTGCCAGCAGTTATCCGCGAATCTCAACCCTCGAGCAGTACTTC.

The chain combines TRBV21-1 with TRBJ2-2; the DNA was not compared with TRBD1, the D call given in the table. TRBV21-1 is assigned pseudogene status. This CDR3 region has 17 residues. CDR3: CASSKELRRENTGELFF. CDR3 sequence (DNA): TGTGCCAGCAGCAAGGAGCTACGCCGGGAGAACACCGGGGAGCTGTTTTTT.

This clonotype has a count of ten or more. The chain combines TRBV7-9 with TRBJ1-1; D remains ambiguous. The V gene's germline CDR1 is SEHNR and CDR2 FQNEAQ (reference sequence). V lost 1 base and J lost 0, with 6 bases in between. This CDR3 region has 14 residues. CDR3 nucleotides: TGTGCCAGCAGCTTAGGGAGTATGAACACTGAAGCTTTCTTT. This gives the protein CASSLGSMNTEAFF.

This clonotype has only a few counts. The chain joins TRBV3-1 to TRBJ1-1, with 11 bases matching TRBD1. The V and J ends lost 2 bases and 11 bases, in that order; junction bases with no gene match: 10. CDR3 length: 15 amino acids. Germline CDR1 and CDR2: LGHDT and YNNKEL (reference sequence). CDR3 region: CASSQQGQGARFAFF. CDR3 DNA: TGTGCCAGCAGCCAACAAGGACAGGGGGCAAGGTTCGCTTTCTTT.

The chain carries TRBV7-9 and TRBJ2-1, with D possibly being TRBD2 (5 bases). V was shortened by 2 bases and J by 0 bases, with 11 bases between the two germline ends. CDR3 length: 16 residues. CDR1 is SEHNR, CDR2 FQNEAQ, per germline (reference sequence). The CDR3 loop is CASSLSSLSSYNEQFF. CDR3 DNA sequence: TGTGCCAGCAGCTTATCTAGCCTCAGCTCCTACAATGAGCAGTTCTTC.

The chain joins TRBV12-5 to TRBJ2-7; D remains unclear. The germline V and J ends were trimmed by 2 bases and 6 bases, with 8 bases remaining between them. CDR1 LGHNT and CDR2 FRNRAP come from the germline V gene. This CDR3 region has 12 residues. CDR3 DNA: TGTGCTAGTGGTTTGAATTTCGTCGAGCAGTACTTC. Amino acid sequence: CASGLNFVEQYF. The variable domain in full, completed from reference TRBV12-5 and TRBJ2-7, reads DARVTQTPRHKVTEMGQEVTMRCQPILGHNTVFWYRQTMMQGLELLAYFRNRAPLDDSGMPKDRFSAEMPDATLATLKIQPSEPRDSAVYFCASGLNFVEQYFGPGTRLTVT.

This sequence joins TRBV28 and TRBJ2-7, with 10 bases matching TRBD2. V lost 5 bases to trimming and J lost 4 bases; unmatched junction nucleotides: 8. CDR3 length equals 15 residues. CDR1 and CDR2 (germline): MDHEN, SYDVKM. CDR3 in amino acids: CASSPAAGLAYEQYF. The CDR3 DNA is TGTGCCAGCAGTCCCGCTGCGGGACTAGCGTACGAGCAGTACTTC.

The chain uses TRBV6-2 or TRBV6-3 and TRBJ2-7, with 7 bases matching TRBD1. V shed 10 bases and J 4 bases; nucleotides not matched to a gene: 10. Germline V gene data show CDR1 as MNHEY and CDR2 as SVGEGT. CDR3 length: 13 residues. Written as DNA, the CDR3 is TGTGCCACCGGCGTGGACAGGTGGTACGAGCAGTACTTC. This codes for CATGVDRWYEQYF.

The chain is built from TRBV3-1 and TRBJ2-1; D unresolved. The CDR3 totals 15 residues. The germline V gene has CDR1 LGHDT and CDR2 YNNKEL (reference sequence). The germline V and J ends were trimmed by 1 base and 9 bases, with 16 bases remaining between them. The CDR3 here is CASSQVADALGEQFF. The CDR3 DNA follows: TGTGCCAGCAGCCAAGTCGCTGATGCTCTGGGTGAGCAGTTCTTC.

This chain connects TRBV11-3 to TRBJ1-1, with D tentatively TRBD1 (5 bases). The length of the CDR3 is 14 residues. Germline loops: CDR1 SGHNT, CDR2 YENEEA. Trimming removed 3 bases at V and 7 bases at J, with 15 bases between. DNA for the CDR3: TGTGCCAGCAGCTTTTCTGGGGGATCGCTTGAAGCTTTCTTT. This codes for CASSFSGGSLEAFF.

This chain connects TRBV12-5 to TRBJ2-1; D gene uncertain. CDR1 LGHNT and CDR2 FRNRAP come from the germline V gene. With 6 bases removed from V and 7 bases from J, the gap between germline ends came to 7 bases. The CDR3 loop spans 11 amino acids. CDR3 in amino acids: CASGLRNEQFF. CDR3 DNA sequence: TGTGCTAGTGGCCTTAGGAATGAGCAGTTCTTC.

The DNA of the CDR3 is TGCAGTGTTTTCTCTCTGGGGACTAGAGGAGATACGCAGTATTTT. It yields the protein CSVFSLGTRGDTQYF. V and J are TRBV20-1 and TRBJ2-3; 8 bases are a match to TRBD2. Germline-derived CDR1 and CDR2 are DFQATT and SNEGSKA (reference sequence). This CDR3 is built from 15 residues. V lost 7 bases and J lost 5; bases outside the gene matches: 14.

V is TRBV15 and J is TRBJ1-1; D not resolved. The CDR3 runs to 13 residues. Between the trimmed V and J ends, which lost 4 bases and 0 bases, there was a span of 6 bases. The V gene's germline CDR1 is LNHNV and CDR2 YYDKDF (reference sequence). CDR3 sequence (DNA): TGTGCCACCAGCAACTGGTTGAACACTGAAGCTTTCTTT. Amino acid sequence: CATSNWLNTEAFF.

This chain connects TRBV5-1 to TRBJ2-1, with 12 bases aligning to TRBD2. Germline CDR1 and CDR2: SGHRS and YFSETQ. The CDR3 runs 15 residues. V shed 4 bases, J shed 9 bases, and the junction held 8 bases outside the gene matches. CDR3 DNA sequence: TGCGCCAGCAGCGGTCGGACTAGCGGGATAGTTGAGCAGTTCTTC. It codes for CASSGRTSGIVEQFF.

This chain connects TRBV7-2 to TRBJ2-4, with D hard to call. The CDR3 is made up of 13 amino acids. Trimming stripped 8 bases from V and 0 bases from J, with 8 bases between. Germline V lookup: CDR1 SGHTA, CDR2 FQGNSA. In DNA form, the CDR3 reads TGTGCCAGCGTGTCCCTAGCCAAAAACATTCAGTACTTC. This codes for CASVSLAKNIQYF. Full variable domain (missing parts from reference TRBV7-2 and TRBJ2-4): GAGVSQSPSNKVTEKGKDVELRCDPISGHTALYWYRQSLGQGLEFLIYFQGNSAPDKSGLPSDRFSAERTGGSVSTLTIQRTQQEDSAVYLCASVSLAKNIQYFGAGTRLSVL.